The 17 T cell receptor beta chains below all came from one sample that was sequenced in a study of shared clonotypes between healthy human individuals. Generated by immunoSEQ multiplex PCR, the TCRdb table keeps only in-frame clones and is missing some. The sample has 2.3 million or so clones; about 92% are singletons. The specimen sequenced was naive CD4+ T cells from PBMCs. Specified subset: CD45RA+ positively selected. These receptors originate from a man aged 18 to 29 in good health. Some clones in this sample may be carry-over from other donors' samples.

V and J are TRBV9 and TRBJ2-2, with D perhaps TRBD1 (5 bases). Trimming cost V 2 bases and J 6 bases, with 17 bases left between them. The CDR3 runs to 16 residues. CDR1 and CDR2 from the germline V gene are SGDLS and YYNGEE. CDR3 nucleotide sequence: TGTGCCAGCAGCGTGACAGTCCCCTTAGAGTCCGGGGAGCTGTTTTTT. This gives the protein CASSVTVPLESGELFF. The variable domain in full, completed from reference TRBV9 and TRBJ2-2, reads DSGVTQTPKHLITATGQRVTLRCSPRSGDLSVYWYQQSLDQGLQFLIQYYNGEERAKGNILERFSAQQFPDLHSELNLSSLELGDSALYFCASSVTVPLESGELFFGEGSRLTVL.

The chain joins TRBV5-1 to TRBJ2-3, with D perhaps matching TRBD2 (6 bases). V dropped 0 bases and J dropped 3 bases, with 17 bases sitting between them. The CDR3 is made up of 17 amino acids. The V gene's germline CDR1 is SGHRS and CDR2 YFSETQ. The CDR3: CASSLAMFGTATDTQYF. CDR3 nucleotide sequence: TGCGCCAGCAGCTTGGCCATGTTCGGGACTGCTACAGATACGCAGTATTTT.

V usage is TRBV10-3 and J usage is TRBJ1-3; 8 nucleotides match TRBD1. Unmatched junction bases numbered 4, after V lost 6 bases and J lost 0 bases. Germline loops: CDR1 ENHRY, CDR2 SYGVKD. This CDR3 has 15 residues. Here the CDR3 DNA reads TGTGCCATCAGGGGGACAGGAACCTCTGGAAACACCATATATTTT. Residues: CAIRGTGTSGNTIYF.

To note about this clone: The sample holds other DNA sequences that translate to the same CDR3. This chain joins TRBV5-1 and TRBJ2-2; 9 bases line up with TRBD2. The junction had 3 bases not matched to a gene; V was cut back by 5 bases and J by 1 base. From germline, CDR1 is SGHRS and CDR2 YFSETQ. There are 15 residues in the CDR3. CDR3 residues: CASRTAGGNTGELFF. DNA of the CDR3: TGCGCCAGCAGGACAGCGGGAGGGAACACCGGGGAGCTGTTTTTT.

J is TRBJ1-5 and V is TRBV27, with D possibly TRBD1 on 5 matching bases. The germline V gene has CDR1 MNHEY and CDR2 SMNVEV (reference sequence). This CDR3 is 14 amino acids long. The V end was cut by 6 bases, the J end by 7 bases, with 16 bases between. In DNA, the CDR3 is TGTGCCAGCAGGGGGCCTACCTCAGGGCAGCCCCAGCATTTT. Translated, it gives CASRGPTSGQPQHF.

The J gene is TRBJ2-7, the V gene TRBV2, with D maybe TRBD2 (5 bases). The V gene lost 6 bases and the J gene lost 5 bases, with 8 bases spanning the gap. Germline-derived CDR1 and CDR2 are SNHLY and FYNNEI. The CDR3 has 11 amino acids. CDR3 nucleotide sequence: TGTGCCAGCAGGGTGAGGGACGAGCAGTACTTC. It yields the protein CASRVRDEQYF.

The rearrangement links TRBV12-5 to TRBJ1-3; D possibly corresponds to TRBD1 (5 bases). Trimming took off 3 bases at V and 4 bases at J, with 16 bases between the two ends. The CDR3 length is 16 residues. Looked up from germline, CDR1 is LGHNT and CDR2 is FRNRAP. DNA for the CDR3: TGTGCTAGTGGTTTAGCAGGGATCAGTTCGGGAAACACCATATATTTT. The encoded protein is CASGLAGISSGNTIYF.

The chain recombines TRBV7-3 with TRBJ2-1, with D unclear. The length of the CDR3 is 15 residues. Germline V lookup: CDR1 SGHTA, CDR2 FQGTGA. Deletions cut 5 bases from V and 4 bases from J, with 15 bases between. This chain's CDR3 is CASSLADLRYNEQFF. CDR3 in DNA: TGTGCCAGCAGCCTCGCCGACCTCCGATACAATGAGCAGTTCTTC.

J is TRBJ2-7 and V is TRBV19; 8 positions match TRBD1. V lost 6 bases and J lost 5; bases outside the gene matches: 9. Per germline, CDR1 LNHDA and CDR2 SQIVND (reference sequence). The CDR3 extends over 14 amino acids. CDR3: CASSPQGGLDEQYF. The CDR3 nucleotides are TGTGCCAGTAGCCCACAGGGGGGACTGGACGAGCAGTACTTC.

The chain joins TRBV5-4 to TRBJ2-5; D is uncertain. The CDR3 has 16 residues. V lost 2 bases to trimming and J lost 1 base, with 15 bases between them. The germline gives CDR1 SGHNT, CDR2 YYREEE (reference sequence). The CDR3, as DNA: TGTGCCAGCAGCTTAGAGCAGAACCGGGCCCAAGAGACCCAGTACTTC. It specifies CASSLEQNRAQETQYF.

The CDR3 DNA sequence: TGCGCCAGCAGCCGGACAACGGACAGGAGGACTGAAGCTTTCTTT. This sequence encodes CASSRTTDRRTEAFF. This sequence joins TRBV5-1 and TRBJ1-1; 7 nucleotides line up with TRBD1. Germline CDR1 SGHRS, CDR2 YFSETQ. This CDR3 has 15 amino acids. Trimming at V came to 4 bases and at J to 5 bases, leaving 11 bases not matched to a gene. The full variable domain, rest sourced from reference TRBV5-1 and TRBJ1-1, is KAGVTQTPRYLIKTRGQQVTLSCSPISGHRSVSWYQQTPGQGLQFLFEYFSETQRNKGNFPGRFSGRQFSNSRSEMNVSTLELGDSALYLCASSRTTDRRTEAFFGQGTRLTVV.

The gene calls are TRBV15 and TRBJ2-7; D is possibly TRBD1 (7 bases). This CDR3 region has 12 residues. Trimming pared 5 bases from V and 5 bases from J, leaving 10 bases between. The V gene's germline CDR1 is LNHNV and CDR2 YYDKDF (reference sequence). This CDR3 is CATSSRGDEQYF. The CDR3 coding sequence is TGTGCCACCAGCTCCAGGGGGGACGAGCAGTACTTC.

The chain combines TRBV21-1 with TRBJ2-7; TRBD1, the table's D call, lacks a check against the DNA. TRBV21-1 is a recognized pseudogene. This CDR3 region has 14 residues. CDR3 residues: CASSKGGTVYEQYF. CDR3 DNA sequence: TGTGCCAGCAGCAAAGGGGGGACAGTCTACGAGCAGTACTTC.

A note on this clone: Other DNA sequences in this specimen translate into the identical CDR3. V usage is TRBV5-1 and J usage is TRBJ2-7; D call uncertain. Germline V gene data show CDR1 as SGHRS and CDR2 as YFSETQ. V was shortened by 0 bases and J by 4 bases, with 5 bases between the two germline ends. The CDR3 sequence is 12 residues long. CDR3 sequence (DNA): TGCGCCAGCAGCTTGGAACGATACGAGCAGTACTTC. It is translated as CASSLERYEQYF.

The CDR3 DNA is TGTGCCACCAGCAAGCGACAGGGAGTTAAAGCTTTCTTT. Translating gives CATSKRQGVKAFF. V usage is TRBV15 and J usage is TRBJ1-1, with 7 bases identical to TRBD1. Germline CDR1 and CDR2: LNHNV and YYDKDF (reference sequence). The CDR3 is 13 amino acids. V lost 4 bases and J lost 9; bases outside the gene matches: 8.

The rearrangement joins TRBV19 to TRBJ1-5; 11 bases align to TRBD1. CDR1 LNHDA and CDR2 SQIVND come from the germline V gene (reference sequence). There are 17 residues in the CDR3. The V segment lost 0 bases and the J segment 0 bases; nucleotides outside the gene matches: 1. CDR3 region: CASSIEGQGASNQPQHF. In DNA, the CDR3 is TGTGCCAGTAGTATAGAAGGACAGGGGGCTAGCAATCAGCCCCAGCATTTT.

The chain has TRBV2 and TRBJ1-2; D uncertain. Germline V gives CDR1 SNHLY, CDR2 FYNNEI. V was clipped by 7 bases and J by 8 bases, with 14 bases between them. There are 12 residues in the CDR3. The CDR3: CASILGPGGYTF. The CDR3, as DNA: TGTGCCAGCATTCTCGGACCGGGAGGCTACACCTTC.